Presented here are 27 T cell receptor beta chains from one specimen sequenced in a study of tumor-infiltrating lymphocytes in primary liver carcinoma. Synthesis of TCR beta cDNA was carried out from 450 to 650 ng total RNA with a constant-region primer. Nested multiplex PCR, run for three rounds with slightly modified ARM-PCR, yielded TCR beta libraries. Two initial PCR rounds of roughly 10 cycles each paired TRBV1-TRBV30 forward primers with a C-beta reverse primer. From the multiplex PCR reads, TCRdb called clonotypes with MiXCR, one entry per CDR3 protein. Of some 190,000 distinct CDR3 sequences listed, roughly three fifths were seen once; the top ten hold 65% to 80%. It was unsorted whole blood that yielded blood RNA, and germline DNA was also extracted. The sequenced sample was peripheral blood. The receptors originated from a man aged 35-49 years with primary liver carcinoma and hepatitis B virus infection.

On this clonotype itself: Relative to the germline gene, one junction end is altered; a read error may explain this. This chain joins TRBV6-8 and TRBJ2-7, with D perhaps matching TRBD2 (6 bases). The CDR3 is 14 amino acids. Germline values: CDR1 MNHGY, CDR2 SAAAGT. The CDR3, as DNA: TGTGCCAGCAGTTACAGGGGACTTACCTACGAACAGTACTTC. Encoded protein: CASSYRGLTYEQYF.

The gene calls are TRBV5-4 and TRBJ2-2; D is unresolved. V gave up 0 bases and J gave up 0 bases, with 9 bases separating them. Germline V gene data show CDR1 as SGHNT and CDR2 as YYREEE (reference sequence). The CDR3 runs 16 residues. The CDR3, as DNA: TGTGCCAGCAGCTTGGAGCTACCCCCGAACACCGGGGAGCTGTTTTTT. The encoded protein is CASSLELPPNTGELFF.

Of note for this clonotype: A clone one base away is much larger, so this may be a read error. The J gene is TRBJ1-2, the V gene TRBV29-1; maybe TRBD1 (5 bases). Trimming pared 3 bases from V and 0 bases from J, leaving 11 bases between. Looked up from germline, CDR1 is SQVTM and CDR2 is ANQGSEA. The CDR3 is 14 amino acids. Written as DNA, the CDR3 is TGCAGCGTTGAGGGCAGGGCCTCTAACTATGGCTACACCTTC. This gives the protein CSVEGRASNYGYTF.

The chain is built from TRBV12-3 or TRBV12-4 and TRBJ2-1; perhaps TRBD1 as D (6 bases). The CDR3 length is 13 residues. V was trimmed by 4 bases and J by 7 bases, leaving 11 bases between them. CDR3 bases: TGTGCCAGCAGTTCAGGGGTCAGGAATGAGCAGTTCTTC. Protein sequence: CASSSGVRNEQFF.

The chain carries TRBV5-5 and TRBJ2-3; TRBD2 matches 9 bases. Per the germline V gene, CDR1 is SGHKS and CDR2 is YYEKEE (reference sequence). This CDR3 spans 15 amino acids. J lost 3 bases, V lost 2 bases, and 4 bases had no gene match. CDR3 in DNA: TGTGCCAGCAGCTTAGGACTAGCGCGTACAGATACGCAGTATTTT. It translates to CASSLGLARTDTQYF.

This clonotype was seen repeatedly, ten times or more. The chain employs TRBV29-1 and TRBJ2-2; D not certain. V was shortened by 4 bases and J by 7 bases, with 7 bases between the two germline ends. Germline CDR1 reads SQVTM; CDR2 reads ANQGSEA. CDR3 length: 11 amino acids. In DNA form, the CDR3 reads TGCAGCGTTGCAGCAGACGGGGAGCTGTTTTTT. As protein: CSVAADGELFF.

The chain carries TRBV11-2 and TRBJ2-3; 9 nucleotides line up with TRBD2. Germline values: CDR1 SGHAT, CDR2 FQNNGV. V dropped 4 bases and J dropped 1; count of bases not matched to a gene: 9. The CDR3 runs 17 residues. The CDR3 loop is CASSSTRLAEGTDTQYF. The DNA for the CDR3 is TGTGCCAGCAGCTCCACACGACTAGCGGAGGGCACAGATACGCAGTATTTT.

The V call is TRBV6-6, the J call TRBJ1-4; D not certain. Germline CDR1 MNHNY, CDR2 SVGAGI (reference sequence). Trimming shortened V by 7 bases and J by 5 bases, and 14 bases separated the two germline ends. The CDR3 is 14 amino acids. The CDR3: CASTLDAGNEKLFF. In nucleotides, the CDR3 is TGTGCCAGCACCCTGGACGCGGGGAATGAAAAACTGTTTTTT.

The sample holds many counts of this clonotype. The chain is built from TRBV29-1 and TRBJ1-2; a weak D match, TRBD1 (5 bases). This CDR3 is 12 amino acids long. Looked up from germline, CDR1 is SQVTM and CDR2 is ANQGSEA. The V end lost 4 bases, the J end lost 7 bases, and 13 bases lay between the germline ends. As DNA, the CDR3 is TGCAGCGTTGGAGGAGGGGCCGGTGGCTACACCTTC. Translation: CSVGGGAGGYTF.

V and J are TRBV29-1 and TRBJ2-7; 8 nucleotides align to TRBD2. The CDR3 totals 13 residues. V gave up 6 bases and J gave up 4 bases; unmatched junction bases: 8. From germline, CDR1 is SQVTM and CDR2 ANQGSEA. The CDR3 protein is CSVEREIPYEQYF. The CDR3 nucleotides read TGCAGCGTCGAGCGGGAGATCCCTTACGAGCAGTACTTC.

A remark on this clonotype: A read error is possible here, since a much larger clone lies one base away. The chain carries TRBV29-1 and TRBJ1-2, with D possibly TRBD1 on 5 matching bases. CDR1 SQVTM and CDR2 ANQGSEA come from the germline V gene. The CDR3 runs 14 residues. The CDR3 is CSVVPQGFPYDYTF. Written as DNA, the CDR3 is TGCAGCGTTGTCCCCCAGGGCTTCCCCTATGACTACACCTTC.

To note about this clonotype: One end of the junction is discordant with germline, which a read error may explain. The V call is TRBV10-2, the J call TRBJ2-1, with D perhaps given as TRBD1 or TRBD2 (5 bases each). This CDR3 has 14 amino acids. Germline lookup yields CDR1 WSHSY and CDR2 SAAADI. The CDR3 bases are TGCGCCAGCAGCGGACTTGGGGGAAGGAATGAGCAGCTCTTC. This codes for CASSGLGGRNEQLF.

The chain uses TRBV6-5 and TRBJ2-3; D ambiguous. V lost 2 bases, J lost 3 bases, and 6 bases lay in between. Germline CDR1 is MNHEY and CDR2 is SVGAGI. The length of the CDR3 is 13 residues. This CDR3 is CASSYDGTDTQYF. CDR3 nucleotide sequence: TGTGCCAGCAGTTACGACGGGACAGATACGCAGTATTTT.

This clonotype is a singleton in its sample. V and J are TRBV5-4 and TRBJ2-7; D perhaps matches TRBD1 (6 bases). The CDR3 spans 14 residues. Deletions cut 2 bases from V and 4 bases from J, with 13 bases between. Germline values: CDR1 SGHNT, CDR2 YYREEE (reference sequence). CDR3 in amino acids: CASSFWQGNYEQYF. The CDR3 DNA is TGTGCCAGCAGCTTCTGGCAGGGGAATTACGAGCAGTACTTC.

V and J are TRBV12-3 or TRBV12-4 and TRBJ2-3; D is unclear. Trimming took off 0 bases at V and 0 bases at J, with 7 bases between the two ends. The CDR3 length is 15 residues. This chain's CDR3 is CASSLALSSTDTQYF. The DNA of the CDR3 is TGTGCCAGCAGTTTAGCCCTGAGCAGCACAGATACGCAGTATTTT.

The V and J genes are TRBV29-1 and TRBJ2-7; 8 bases agree with TRBD2. Germline V gene data show CDR1 as SQVTM and CDR2 as ANQGSEA. Trimming took 8 bases from V and 2 from J; bases not matched to a gene: 14. CDR3 length equals 15 residues. CDR3 bases: TGCAGCATTCAACACCCTACTAGCGGACCCTACGAGCAGTACTTC. Amino acid sequence: CSIQHPTSGPYEQYF.

The chain couples TRBV11-2 to TRBJ2-3; the D gene is possibly TRBD1 (5 bases). Germline assignment: CDR1 SGHAT and CDR2 FQNNGV. This CDR3 comprises 16 residues. The V end was cut by 5 bases, the J end by 6 bases, with 21 bases between. DNA of the CDR3: TGTGCCAGCAGCACTGTACAGGAGCCTTGGGCGGATACGCAGTATTTT. This sequence encodes CASSTVQEPWADTQYF.

V and J are TRBV28 and TRBJ2-1; no reliable D call. The CDR3 has 13 residues. Trimming removed 5 bases from V and 12 bases from J, with 17 bases in between. Germline V gene lookup returns CDR1 MDHEN and CDR2 SYDVKM. The CDR3 region is CASSPFLQWGQFF. CDR3 DNA sequence: TGTGCCAGCAGTCCTTTCTTACAATGGGGGCAGTTCTTC.

This clonotype was counted a few times. The V and J genes are TRBV29-1 and TRBJ1-2, with a weak D call TRBD1 (5 bases). Per germline, CDR1 SQVTM and CDR2 ANQGSEA. Trimming left V 0 bases short and J 7 bases short, with 9 bases between. The CDR3 runs 12 residues. The CDR3 loop is CSVEDLGVGYTF. CDR3 DNA: TGCAGCGTTGAAGATTTAGGGGTTGGCTACACCTTC.

Turning to this clonotype: Since a much larger clone is just one base distant, this may be a read error. V is TRBV6-6 and J is TRBJ2-7; TRBD1 aligns across 8 bases. The CDR3 is 14 residues long. Looked up from germline, CDR1 is MNHNY and CDR2 is SVGAGI (reference sequence). CDR3 loop: CASSSRQGPYEQHF. The CDR3 DNA is TGTGCCAGCAGTTCCCGACAGGGGCCCTACGAGCAGCACTTC.

A few counts support this clonotype. The J gene is TRBJ1-4, the V gene TRBV6-5, with 8 bases fitting TRBD1. This CDR3 has 14 residues. Trimming removed 2 bases from V and 4 bases from J; junction bases left unmatched: 0. Germline V gene data show CDR1 as MNHEY and CDR2 as SVGAGI. The CDR3 region has the DNA TGTGCCAGCAGTTACGACAGGGGTAATGAAAAACTGTTTTTT. Translation: CASSYDRGNEKLFF.

The genes are TRBV6-5 and TRBJ1-2, with 7 bases identical to TRBD1. CDR1 is MNHEY and CDR2 is SVGAGI in the germline V gene. The ends lost 2 bases at V and 8 bases at J; junction bases unmatched: 5. The CDR3 runs 13 residues. The CDR3 DNA sequence: TGTGCCAGCAGTTACGAGGGGGCGGGAGGCTACACCTTC. Its translation: CASSYEGAGGYTF.

The chain is built from TRBV21-1 and TRBJ2-1; the D segment call TRBD2 is taken from the table without a DNA check. TRBV21-1 is marked as a pseudogene. This CDR3 comprises 14 residues. The CDR3 sequence: CATPGNSGDNEQFF. The CDR3 bases are TGTGCCACCCCTGGGAATAGCGGCGACAATGAGCAGTTCTTC.

The chain employs TRBV7-9 and TRBJ1-2; 7 positions match TRBD1. The V and J ends lost 3 bases and 3 bases, in that order; junction bases with no gene match: 4. The germline V gene encodes CDR1 SEHNR and CDR2 FQNEAQ (reference sequence). The CDR3 is made up of 14 amino acids. The CDR3 loop reads CASSLNRGHYGYTF. The CDR3 DNA is TGTGCCAGCAGCTTGAACAGGGGCCACTATGGCTACACCTTC.

This sequence joins TRBV5-1 and TRBJ1-1, with D possibly being TRBD1 (6 bases). This CDR3 has 13 amino acids. Trimming removed 0 bases from V and 7 bases from J, with 10 bases in between. Per the germline V gene, CDR1 is SGHRS and CDR2 is YFSETQ. Here the CDR3 reads CASSLAGQREAFF. The CDR3, as DNA: TGCGCCAGCAGCTTGGCTGGACAGCGTGAAGCTTTCTTT.

As regards this clonotype: One end of the junction varies from germline; a read error may be responsible. V usage is TRBV11-2 and J usage is TRBJ2-2, with TRBD1 matching over 12 bases. The CDR3 contains 16 residues. Germline V gene sequence: CDR1 SGHAT, CDR2 FQNNGV. The CDR3 spells CANSPGQGAGGGELFF. CDR3 in DNA: TGTGCCAACAGCCCGGGACAGGGGGCAGGGGGCGGGGAGCTGTTTTTT.

This clonotype was detected a few times. The rearrangement uses TRBV12-3 or TRBV12-4 and TRBJ1-2; maybe TRBD1 (5 bases). The V end was cut by 5 bases, the J end by 1 base, with 11 bases between. The CDR3 covers 14 residues. CDR3 residues: CASSQQGGNYGYTF. CDR3 DNA sequence: TGTGCCAGCAGTCAGCAGGGAGGTAACTATGGCTACACCTTC.